This T cell receptor beta chain appears in the sequencing data of a study of blood T cell repertoires in COVID-19. About the study: Some COVID-19 samples were acute and others convalescent; all came from the United States, Italy and Spain. T cells, B-cell-depleted T cells, or PBMCs supplied cDNA or gDNA.

This CDR3 has 15 amino acids. Trimming took 4 bases from V and 1 from J, leaving 13 bases between them. Germline V gene sequence: CDR1 SEHNR, CDR2 FQNEAQ (reference sequence). As handled by the study authors: The authors estimated nucleated cell counts from reference gene primer amplification. TCRdb's table, derived via immunoSEQ multiplex PCR, lists solely in-frame clones and lacks some. V and J calls and clone size are as listed in that table; D and trimming were resolved from the DNA. The sample contains approximately 75,000 clones, 75% to 90% of which appear only once. The chain is built from TRBV7-9 and TRBJ2-5; D possibly corresponds to TRBD1 (5 bases). This clonotype was obtained from a man aged 55-75 years with acute or convalescent COVID-19. The sample was peripheral blood. The DNA for the CDR3 is TGTGCCAGCAGCTCGAGGACAAGCCTCCAAGAGACCCAGTACTTC. It yields the protein CASSSRTSLQETQYF.